A single sample is the source of the 7 T cell receptor beta chains below, sequenced in a study of tumor and adjacent non-tumor tissue in lung cancer. The template was RNA from unsorted bulk tissue. TCRbeta libraries were built with three rounds of nested PCR, modified from ARM-PCR. MiXCR, applied by TCRdb to the multiplex PCR reads, yields one record per CDR3 protein. The profile shows about 75,000 distinct CDR3 sequences, 60% to 85% of them singletons. Sequenced material: lung tumor tissue. These TCRs come from a woman between 50 and 59 years old with non-small cell lung cancer.

The chain joins TRBV10-2 to TRBJ1-6; the match to TRBD1 covers 9 bases. The V and J ends lost 9 bases and 17 bases, in that order; junction bases with no gene match: 8. Germline-derived CDR1 and CDR2 are WSHSY and SAAADI. The CDR3 length is 11 residues. The chain's CDR3 is CARCGDRGIHF. CDR3 in DNA: TGCGCCAGGTGTGGAGACAGGGGGATCCACTTT.

The chain joins TRBV6-5 to TRBJ2-3, with D perhaps TRBD2 (6 bases). Trimming removed 0 bases from V and 2 bases from J, with 21 bases in between. The CDR3 extends over 19 amino acids. Germline-derived CDR1 and CDR2 are MNHEY and SVGAGI. The CDR3 DNA is TGTGCCAGCAGTTACTCCGCCCGGGACTCCTCCCGAACCACAGATACGCAGTATTTT. Translating gives CASSYSARDSSRTTDTQYF.

Of note for this clonotype: A read error is possible here, since a much larger clone lies one base away. The chain recombines TRBV7-9 with TRBJ2-2; TRBD1 agrees at 8 bases. This CDR3 is built from 15 residues. Per germline, CDR1 SEHNR and CDR2 FQNEAQ (reference sequence). The CDR3 DNA sequence: TGTACCAGCAGCCCTCGACAGGGGTCCACCGGGGAGCTGTTTTTT. Its protein product is CTSSPRQGSTGELFF.

About this clonotype: Because the CDR3 is missing its conserved closing phenylalanine or tryptophan, this is likely a read error. It is unclear where the CDR3 begins or ends on the DNA, so no DNA is shown, and the CDR3 is as TCRdb lists it. The chain joins TRBV7-9 to TRBJ2-5. The CDR3 region is 12 residues in length, termini included. Per germline, CDR1 SEHNR and CDR2 FQNEAQ (reference sequence). This chain's CDR3 is CASSTLEETQYI.

This clonotype was recorded a few times. The CDR3 reads CASKSGEGKVNEQFF. The CDR3 DNA reads TGTGCCAGCAAATCGGGGGAGGGAAAGGTCAATGAGCAGTTCTTC. The chain recombines TRBV27 with TRBJ2-1; the match to TRBD2 covers 7 bases. Per germline, CDR1 MNHEY and CDR2 SMNVEV (reference sequence). V gave up 7 bases and J gave up 6 bases; unmatched junction bases: 12. The CDR3 is 15 amino acids.

This chain links TRBV6-1 with TRBJ2-7; no reliable D call. Germline loops: CDR1 MNHNS, CDR2 SASEGT. V was shortened by 4 bases and J by 8 bases, with 12 bases between the two germline ends. This CDR3 spans 12 amino acids. The CDR3 protein is CASSAVLGQQYF. In DNA form, the CDR3 reads TGTGCCAGCAGTGCTGTCCTTGGGCAGCAGTACTTC.

The genes are TRBV30 and TRBJ2-2; no reliable D call. This CDR3 spans 15 amino acids. CDR1 and CDR2 (germline): GTSNPN, SVGIG (reference sequence). The DNA for the CDR3 is TGTGCTTGCAGTGTAAAATCTTCCGACACCGGGGAGCTGTTTTTT. Protein product: CACSVKSSDTGELFF.